This T cell receptor (beta chain) was recorded in a study of T cell repertoires in cytomegalovirus infection. The ends were cut back, 0 bases at V and 9 bases at J, with 6 bases in the middle. CDR3 size: 11 residues. Looked up from germline, CDR1 is LNHDA and CDR2 is SQIVND (reference sequence). TCRdb reprocessed the reads with MiXCR, giving one entry per CDR3 protein. The data hold about 740,000 distinct CDR3 sequences, with approximately 40% observed a single time. The sequenced sample was PBMCs. The chain couples TRBV19 to TRBJ2-7; D possibly uses TRBD1 or TRBD2 (5 bases each). This TCR derives from a human donor in good health (CMV status not recorded). Some clones in this sample may be carry-over from other donors' samples. CDR3 residues: CASSIDGAQYF. CDR3 in DNA: TGTGCCAGTAGTATAGACGGGGCGCAGTACTTC.